This TCR beta chain was found in a study of blood T cell repertoires in COVID-19. Germline assignment: CDR1 LNHDA and CDR2 SQIVND (reference sequence). Deletions cut 2 bases from V and 8 bases from J, with 10 bases between. The CDR3 is 13 amino acids. The protocol was immunoSEQ multiplex PCR, while the TCRdb copy is restricted to in-frame clones and leaves out a portion. The table lists around 230,000 clones, approximately 83% of them singletons, with around 30% in the top ten. The sequence was obtained from a man between 35 and 55 years old with acute or convalescent COVID-19. The specimen sequenced was peripheral blood. V is TRBV19 and J is TRBJ2-1; D is perhaps TRBD2 (6 bases). CDR3 nucleotides: TGTGCCAGTAGTATACGACCGGGAGATGAGCAGTTCTTC. Protein: CASSIRPGDEQFF.